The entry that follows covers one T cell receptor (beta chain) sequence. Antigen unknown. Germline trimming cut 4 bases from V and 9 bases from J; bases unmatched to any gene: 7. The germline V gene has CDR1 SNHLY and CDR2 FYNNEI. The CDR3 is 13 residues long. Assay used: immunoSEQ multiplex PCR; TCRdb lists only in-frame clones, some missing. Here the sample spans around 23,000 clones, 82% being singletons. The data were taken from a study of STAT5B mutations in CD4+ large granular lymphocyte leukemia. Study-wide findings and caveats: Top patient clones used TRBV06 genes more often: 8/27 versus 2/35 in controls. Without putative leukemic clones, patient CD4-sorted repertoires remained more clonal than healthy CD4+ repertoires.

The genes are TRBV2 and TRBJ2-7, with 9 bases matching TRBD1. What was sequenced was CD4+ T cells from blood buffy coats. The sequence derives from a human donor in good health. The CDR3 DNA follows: TGTGCCAGCAGTGCAGAACAGGGGGCCAGGCAGTACTTC. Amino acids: CASSAEQGARQYF.